These 30 T cell receptor beta chains came from one sample sequenced in a study of CD8 T cells in Susac syndrome. RNA totalling roughly 0.45 to 1 ug underwent reverse transcription with random hexamers. TCRdb fed the immunoSEQ multiplex PCR reads into MiXCR, producing one record per CDR3 protein. There are over 300,000 distinct CDR3 sequences in the sample; about 90% occur only once, and approximately 0.065% lies in the top ten. What was sequenced was CD4+ T cells from PBMCs. These receptors came from a human donor with multiple sclerosis.

The chain couples TRBV5-1 to TRBJ1-1; D unresolved. V dropped 0 bases and J dropped 0 bases, with 12 bases sitting between them. The germline V gene has CDR1 SGHRS and CDR2 YFSETQ. CDR3 size: 16 residues. Written as DNA, the CDR3 is TGCGCCAGCAGCTTGGAAACTGTGGGCATGAACACTGAAGCTTTCTTT. It translates to CASSLETVGMNTEAFF.

The chain joins TRBV15 to TRBJ1-6; D unresolved. The ends were cut back, 5 bases at V and 7 bases at J, with 9 bases in the middle. This CDR3 contains 13 residues. CDR1 and CDR2 (germline): LNHNV, YYDKDF (reference sequence). This CDR3 is CATSPRGNSPLHF. The CDR3 DNA follows: TGTGCCACCAGCCCCCGAGGGAATTCACCCCTCCACTTT.

CDR3 sequence (DNA): TGTGCCAGCAGCTTGGCCCGAACTAGCGGGAGGAACAATGAGCAGTTCTTC. Protein sequence: CASSLARTSGRNNEQFF. V and J are TRBV5-4 and TRBJ2-1; the match to TRBD2 covers 12 bases. The CDR3 is 17 residues long. J gave up 5 bases and V 0 bases, and 6 bases lay outside the gene matches. Germline assignment: CDR1 SGHNT and CDR2 YYREEE (reference sequence).

The J gene is TRBJ1-1, the V gene TRBV29-1, with 8 bases that match TRBD1. V lost 7 bases to trimming and J lost 3 bases; unmatched junction nucleotides: 7. The CDR3 contains 13 residues. The germline V gene has CDR1 SQVTM and CDR2 ANQGSEA. CDR3 in DNA: TGCAGCGGTGCGACAGGGGAGGACACTGAAGCTTTCTTT. Protein product: CSGATGEDTEAFF.

This chain joins TRBV7-2 and TRBJ2-2; D is uncertain. The germline V and J ends were trimmed by 2 bases and 2 bases, with 9 bases remaining between them. Germline assignment: CDR1 SGHTA and CDR2 FQGNSA. This CDR3 spans 15 amino acids. CDR3 bases: TGTGCCAGCAGCTTATCGCTCCTTAACACCGGGGAGCTGTTTTTT. It encodes CASSLSLLNTGELFF. Drawing the rest from reference TRBV7-2 and TRBJ2-2, the complete variable domain is GAGVSQSPSNKVTEKGKDVELRCDPISGHTALYWYRQSLGQGLEFLIYFQGNSAPDKSGLPSDRFSAERTGGSVSTLTIQRTQQEDSAVYLCASSLSLLNTGELFFGEGSRLTVL.

The chain couples TRBV4-3 to TRBJ2-3, with D perhaps matching TRBD2 (5 bases). CDR1 and CDR2 from the germline V gene are LGHNA and YSLEER. The CDR3 has 14 amino acids. With 8 bases removed from V and 2 bases from J, the gap between germline ends came to 14 bases. CDR3 DNA sequence: TGCGCCAGCGGAGCGGCCAGCCTCACAGATACGCAGTATTTT. This codes for CASGAASLTDTQYF.

The V and J genes are TRBV14 and TRBJ1-2; D not certain. CDR1 and CDR2 from the germline V gene are SGHDN and FVKESK. Trimming removed 6 bases at V and 4 bases at J, with 9 bases between. The CDR3 totals 12 residues. This CDR3 is CASSARTYGYTF. The CDR3 DNA reads TGTGCCAGCAGTGCCAGGACCTATGGCTACACCTTC.

The chain links TRBV6-2 or TRBV6-3 to TRBJ2-2, with 7 bases matching TRBD2. The CDR3 length is 15 residues. The ends lost 2 bases at V and 5 bases at J; junction bases unmatched: 5. Germline-derived CDR1 and CDR2 are MNHEY and SVGEGT. The CDR3 here is CASSYEAGRTGELFF. Written as DNA, the CDR3 is TGTGCCAGCAGTTACGAAGCGGGACGGACCGGGGAGCTGTTTTTT.

The V and J genes are TRBV5-1 and TRBJ1-2; no reliable D call. V was trimmed by 0 bases and J by 6 bases, leaving 18 bases between them. This CDR3 is 16 amino acids long. Germline assignment: CDR1 SGHRS and CDR2 YFSETQ. The CDR3 loop is CASSLGGYRVRDGYTF. The CDR3 nucleotides are TGCGCCAGCAGCTTGGGAGGCTACCGGGTTAGAGATGGCTACACCTTC.

The table lists this clonotype with a count of one. The chain is built from TRBV6-6 and TRBJ1-4, with a possible D match to TRBD1 (6 bases). CDR3 length equals 13 residues. V lost 6 bases, J lost 5 bases, and 10 bases lay in between. Germline CDR1 and CDR2: MNHNY and SVGAGI (reference sequence). Here the CDR3 DNA reads TGTGCCAGCAGCACCACAGGGAATGAAAAACTGTTTTTT. Protein product: CASSTTGNEKLFF.

The chain uses TRBV6-1 and TRBJ2-7; no reliable D call. Germline-derived CDR1 and CDR2 are MNHNS and SASEGT. V was trimmed by 7 bases and J by 7 bases, leaving 11 bases between them. The CDR3 loop spans 11 amino acids. Here the CDR3 reads CASTELWEQYF. The CDR3 nucleotides read TGTGCCAGCACTGAGCTTTGGGAGCAGTACTTC.

The V call is TRBV19, the J call TRBJ2-1; no clear D. The germline V gene encodes CDR1 LNHDA and CDR2 SQIVND (reference sequence). Trimming pared 3 bases from V and 5 bases from J, leaving 14 bases between. CDR3 length: 15 amino acids. CDR3 sequence (DNA): TGTGCCAGTAGTATGAGACAATCTTCTGACAATGAGCAGTTCTTC. Translated: CASSMRQSSDNEQFF.

V and J are TRBV12-3 or TRBV12-4 and TRBJ2-7; D gene unclear. Trimming cost V 1 base and J 2 bases, with 15 bases left between them. This CDR3 comprises 16 residues. The CDR3 spells CASSLDNRRITYEQYF. In DNA, the CDR3 is TGTGCCAGCAGTTTAGACAACCGACGGATTACCTACGAGCAGTACTTC.

The chain combines TRBV5-6 with TRBJ1-5; weak D call: TRBD1 (5 bases). Germline V gives CDR1 SGHDT, CDR2 YYEEEE. CDR3 length: 15 amino acids. Trimming pared 3 bases from V and 4 bases from J, leaving 14 bases between. CDR3 amino acids: CASSSSAGWNQPQHF. CDR3 sequence (DNA): TGTGCCAGCAGCTCATCCGCAGGGTGGAATCAGCCCCAGCATTTT.

This clonotype was observed a single time. The J gene is TRBJ2-1, the V gene TRBV12-3 or TRBV12-4; D unclear. The CDR3 loop spans 13 amino acids. Trimming took 2 bases from V and 9 from J, leaving 11 bases between them. CDR3 nucleotides: TGTGCCAGCAGTTTAATGGGTCGGAGTGAGCAGTTCTTC. Amino acid sequence: CASSLMGRSEQFF.

The chain employs TRBV11-2 and TRBJ2-1; D is undetermined. V lost 5 bases and J lost 0, with 14 bases in between. The length of the CDR3 is 16 residues. Germline lookup yields CDR1 SGHAT and CDR2 FQNNGV. The CDR3 sequence is CASSRLGESSYNEQFF. CDR3 DNA: TGTGCCAGCAGCCGGTTGGGCGAGAGCTCCTACAATGAGCAGTTCTTC.

The chain has TRBV3-1 and TRBJ2-5; D ambiguous. Germline loops: CDR1 LGHDT, CDR2 YNNKEL (reference sequence). This CDR3 has 15 amino acids. Trimming cost V 4 bases and J 2 bases, with 14 bases left between them. This CDR3 is CASSRSTISQETQYF. Here the CDR3 DNA reads TGTGCCAGCAGCCGGTCTACAATCTCACAAGAGACCCAGTACTTC.

The J gene is TRBJ2-3, the V gene TRBV12-3 or TRBV12-4; D possibly corresponds to TRBD2 (6 bases). V was trimmed by 6 bases and J by 3 bases, leaving 19 bases between them. The CDR3 has 16 amino acids. CDR3 coding DNA: TGTGCCAGCAGCGGTCTTAGCGGTTCCGCGACAGATACGCAGTATTTT. Translated, it gives CASSGLSGSATDTQYF.

V gene TRBV12-5 combines with J gene TRBJ1-1; D is ambiguous. This CDR3 comprises 16 residues. The ends were cut back, 6 bases at V and 3 bases at J, with 20 bases in the middle. Germline V gene sequence: CDR1 LGHNT, CDR2 FRNRAP. The CDR3 bases are TGTGCTAGTGGAACGCCGCCCAACACGTACCACACTGAAGCTTTCTTT. Translated: CASGTPPNTYHTEAFF.

This clonotype was picked up one time. The CDR3 bases are TGTGCCAGCAAGGGGCCAGGAAACACCATATATTTT. This codes for CASKGPGNTIYF. This chain joins TRBV25-1 and TRBJ1-3, with a possible D match to TRBD1 (5 bases). Germline loops: CDR1 MGHDK, CDR2 SYGVNS. CDR3 length: 12 residues. V shed 7 bases and J shed 4 bases, with 8 bases lying between them. Full variable domain (outside the CDR3, taken from reference TRBV25-1 and TRBJ1-3): EADIYQTPRYLVIGTGKKITLECSQTMGHDKMYWYQQDPGMELHLIHYSYGVNSTEKGDLSSESTVSRIRTEHFPLTLESARPSHTSQYLCASKGPGNTIYFGEGSWLTVV.

This chain joins TRBV20-1 and TRBJ1-2; D remains ambiguous. Trimming stripped 1 base from V and 4 bases from J, with 7 bases between. Germline V gene lookup returns CDR1 DFQATT and CDR2 SNEGSKA (reference sequence). The CDR3 is made up of 12 amino acids. CDR3 bases: TGCAGTGCTAGAGGTGGTAGCTATGGCTACACCTTC. Its protein is CSARGGSYGYTF.

The rearrangement links TRBV5-8 to TRBJ2-7; D possibly corresponds to TRBD1 (5 bases). CDR1 and CDR2 (germline): SGHTS, YDEGEE. The CDR3 length is 14 residues. Trimming shortened V by 6 bases and J by 5 bases, and 18 bases separated the two germline ends. The CDR3 here is CASTPRFRVHEQYF. The DNA of the CDR3 is TGTGCCAGCACCCCGCGATTCAGGGTCCACGAGCAGTACTTC.

The chain couples TRBV29-1 to TRBJ1-1; perhaps TRBD1 as D (5 bases). The germline gives CDR1 SQVTM, CDR2 ANQGSEA. Trimming took off 6 bases at V and 8 bases at J, with 13 bases between the two ends. CDR3 length: 11 residues. In nucleotides, the CDR3 is TGCAGCGTCACAGGTACCCAAGAAGCTTTCTTT. It encodes CSVTGTQEAFF.

This chain uses TRBV6-1 with TRBJ2-3; the D gene is possibly TRBD1 (5 bases). Deletions cut 7 bases from V and 2 bases from J, with 16 bases between. CDR1 MNHNS and CDR2 SASEGT come from the germline V gene. This CDR3 region has 15 residues. The CDR3 loop reads CASIQGTAFTDTQYF. CDR3 in DNA: TGTGCCAGCATCCAGGGTACAGCTTTCACAGATACGCAGTATTTT.

The chain links TRBV18 to TRBJ1-1; no definite D call. Germline lookup yields CDR1 KGHSH and CDR2 LQKENI. The ends were cut back, 3 bases at V and 0 bases at J, with 8 bases in the middle. The CDR3 covers 14 residues. The CDR3 region has the DNA TGTGCCAGCTCACCTCTCGAGGTGAACACTGAAGCTTTCTTT. Residues: CASSPLEVNTEAFF.

The V and J genes are TRBV7-2 and TRBJ2-5; TRBD2 might be the D (6 bases). Germline V gene lookup returns CDR1 SGHTA and CDR2 FQGNSA. This CDR3 has 13 amino acids. The germline V and J ends were trimmed by 4 bases and 5 bases, with 11 bases remaining between them. The CDR3 bases are TGTGCCAGCAGCTCAGGGAGGAAGGAGACCCAGTACTTC. It yields the protein CASSSGRKETQYF.

This rearrangement joins TRBV29-1 to TRBJ1-2; TRBD1 aligns across 7 bases. Unmatched junction bases numbered 9, after V lost 7 bases and J lost 4 bases. Germline V gives CDR1 SQVTM, CDR2 ANQGSEA. This CDR3 region has 13 residues. This CDR3 is CSARQGRGYGYTF. CDR3 in DNA: TGCAGCGCTCGACAGGGCCGGGGCTATGGCTACACCTTC.

This clonotype has only one observation. J is TRBJ2-6 and V is TRBV4-3; D ambiguous. Deletions cut 1 base from V and 0 bases from J, with 10 bases between. The germline CDR1 and CDR2 sequences are LGHNA and YSLEER. CDR3 length: 17 amino acids. CDR3 DNA: TGCGCCAGCAGCCAAGGGCAACTGTACTCTGGGGCCAACGTCCTGACTTTC. Its protein is CASSQGQLYSGANVLTF.

The V call is TRBV23-1, the J call TRBJ1-1, with TRBD1 matching over 8 bases. TRBV23-1 is given ORF status, its function remaining uncertain. The CDR3 consists of 19 residues. V gave up 0 bases and J gave up 4 bases; unmatched junction bases: 16. CDR3: CASSQSFLPRYRGCTEAFF. CDR3 nucleotide sequence: TGCGCCAGCAGTCAATCGTTTCTGCCCAGGTACAGGGGGTGCACTGAAGCTTTCTTT.

The genes are TRBV24-1 and TRBJ1-1, with a weak D call TRBD1 (5 bases). The length of the CDR3 is 14 residues. Trimming left V 6 bases short and J 3 bases short, with 13 bases between. The germline gives CDR1 KGHDR, CDR2 SFDVKD. The CDR3 nucleotides are TGTGCCACCAGTTCATCCGGGGGGGACACTGAAGCTTTCTTT. It is translated as CATSSSGGDTEAFF.